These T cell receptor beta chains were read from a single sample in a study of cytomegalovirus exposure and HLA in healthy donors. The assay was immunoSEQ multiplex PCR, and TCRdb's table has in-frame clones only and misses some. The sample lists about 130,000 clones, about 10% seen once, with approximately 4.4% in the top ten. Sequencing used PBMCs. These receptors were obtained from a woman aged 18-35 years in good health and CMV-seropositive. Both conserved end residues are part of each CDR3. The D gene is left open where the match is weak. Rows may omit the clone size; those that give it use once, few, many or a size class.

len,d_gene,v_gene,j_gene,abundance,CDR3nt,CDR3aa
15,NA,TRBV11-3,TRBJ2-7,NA,TGTGCCAGCAGCTTAGGGGTCCAGGATTCCTACGAGCAGTACTTC,CASSLGVQDSYEQYF
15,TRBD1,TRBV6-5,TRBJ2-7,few,TGTGCCAGCAGTTACTCGACAGGGGCCCTAGACGAGCAGTACTTC,CASSYSTGALDEQYF
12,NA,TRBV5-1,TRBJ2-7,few,TGCGCCAGCAGCTTGGACGGTTACGAGCAGTACTTC,CASSLDGYEQYF
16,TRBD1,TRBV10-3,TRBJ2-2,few,TGTGCCATCAGTGAGCCTGGACAGGGCCCAACCGGGGAGCTGTTTTTT,CAISEPGQGPTGELFF
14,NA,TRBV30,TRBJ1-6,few,TGTGCCTGGAGTGTCACAGGAAATAATTCACCCCTCCACTTT,CAWSVTGNNSPLHF
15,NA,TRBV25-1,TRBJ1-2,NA,TGTGCTAGCAGTACCTGGGGCGGGGGGGACTATGGCTACACCTTC,CASSTWGGGDYGYTF
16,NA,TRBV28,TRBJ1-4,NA,TGTGCCAGCAGCCCTACACAGGACACAACTAATGAAAAACTGTTTTTT,CASSPTQDTTNEKLFF
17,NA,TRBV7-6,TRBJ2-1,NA,TGTGCCAGCAGCTTCACGGTAGGGAGTGGGAGGTTCAATGAGCAGTTCTTC,CASSFTVGSGRFNEQFF
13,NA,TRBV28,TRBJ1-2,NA,TGTGCCAGCATGCCGGGACACTTGAATGGCTACACCTTC,CASMPGHLNGYTF
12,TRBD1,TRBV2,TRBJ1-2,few,TGTGCCAGCAGGGAAACAGGGGGTGGCTACACCTTC,CASRETGGGYTF
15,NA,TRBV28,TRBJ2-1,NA,TGTGCCAGCAGTTTAGGCGGGTTCTTATACAATGAGCAGTTCTTC,CASSLGGFLYNEQFF
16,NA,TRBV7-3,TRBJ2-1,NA,TGTGCCAGCAGCGCAATTCCGGCCGGGGTCGACAATGAGCAGTTCTTC,CASSAIPAGVDNEQFF
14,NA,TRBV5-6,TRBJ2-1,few,TGTGCCAGCACCCCTATAACAGGGAAAAATGAGCAGTTCTTC,CASTPITGKNEQFF
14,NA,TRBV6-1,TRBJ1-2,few,TGTGCCAGCAGTGGGGCCCGAGGGCATCTTGGCTACACCTTC,CASSGARGHLGYTF
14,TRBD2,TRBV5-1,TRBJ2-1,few,TGCGCCAGCAGCTCTCTACTAGCGGGGAATGAGCAGTTCTTC,CASSSLLAGNEQFF
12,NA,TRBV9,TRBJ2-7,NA,TGTGCCAGCAGGGGCAACTCCTACGAGCAGTACTTC,CASRGNSYEQYF
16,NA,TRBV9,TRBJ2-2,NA,TGTGCCAGCAGCGTACAAGTGGACACGAACACCGGGGAGCTGTTTTTT,CASSVQVDTNTGELFF
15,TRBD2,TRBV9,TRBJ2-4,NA,TGTGCCAGCAGCGACTCAGCGGGAGCCGCCAACATTCAGTACTTC,CASSDSAGAANIQYF
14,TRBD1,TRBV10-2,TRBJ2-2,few,TGCGCCAGCAGTGGGGCAGGGGGAACCGGGGAGCTGTTTTTT,CASSGAGGTGELFF
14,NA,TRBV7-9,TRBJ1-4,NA,TGTGCCAGCAGCCAAAACAGGGAGAATGAAAAACTGTTTTTT,CASSQNRENEKLFF
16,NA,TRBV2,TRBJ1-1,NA,TGTGCCAGCAGTGAAGCGCCGTCCCGGGGGTACACTGAAGCTTTCTTT,CASSEAPSRGYTEAFF
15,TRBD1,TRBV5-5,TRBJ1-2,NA,TGTGCCAGCAGCTTGAGGGACAGGGACATCTATGGCTACACCTTC,CASSLRDRDIYGYTF